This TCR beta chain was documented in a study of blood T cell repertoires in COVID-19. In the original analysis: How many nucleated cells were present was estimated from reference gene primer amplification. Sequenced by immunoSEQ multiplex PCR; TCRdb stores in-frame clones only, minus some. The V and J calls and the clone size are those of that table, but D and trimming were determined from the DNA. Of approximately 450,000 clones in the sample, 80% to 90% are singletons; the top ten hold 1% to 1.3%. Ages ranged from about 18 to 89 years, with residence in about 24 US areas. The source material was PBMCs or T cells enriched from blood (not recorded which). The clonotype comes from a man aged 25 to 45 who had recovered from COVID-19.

Written as DNA, the CDR3 is TGTGCCAGCAGTCAACAGGATCAGCCCCAGCATTTT. Translation gives CASSQQDQPQHF. This chain joins TRBV28 and TRBJ1-5, with D possibly matching TRBD1 (5 bases). V shed 5 bases and J shed 5 bases, with 7 bases lying between them. The germline V gene encodes CDR1 MDHEN and CDR2 SYDVKM. The CDR3 contains 12 residues.